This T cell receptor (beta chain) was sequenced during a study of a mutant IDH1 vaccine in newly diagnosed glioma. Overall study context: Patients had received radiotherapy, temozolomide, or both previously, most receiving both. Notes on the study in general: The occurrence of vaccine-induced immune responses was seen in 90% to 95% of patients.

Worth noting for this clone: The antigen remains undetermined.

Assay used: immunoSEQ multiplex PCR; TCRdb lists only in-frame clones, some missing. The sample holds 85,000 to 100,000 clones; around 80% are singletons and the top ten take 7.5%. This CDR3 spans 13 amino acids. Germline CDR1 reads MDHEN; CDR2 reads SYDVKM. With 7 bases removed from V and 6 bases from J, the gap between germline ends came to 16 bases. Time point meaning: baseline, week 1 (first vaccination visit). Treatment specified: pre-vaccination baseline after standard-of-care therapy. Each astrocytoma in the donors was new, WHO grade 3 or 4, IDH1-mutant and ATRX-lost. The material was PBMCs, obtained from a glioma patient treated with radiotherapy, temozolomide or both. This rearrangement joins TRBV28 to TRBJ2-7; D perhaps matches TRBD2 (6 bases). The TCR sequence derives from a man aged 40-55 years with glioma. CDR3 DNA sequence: TGTGCCAGCAACCCGACTAGAACGGTCGAGCAGTACTTC. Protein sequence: CASNPTRTVEQYF.